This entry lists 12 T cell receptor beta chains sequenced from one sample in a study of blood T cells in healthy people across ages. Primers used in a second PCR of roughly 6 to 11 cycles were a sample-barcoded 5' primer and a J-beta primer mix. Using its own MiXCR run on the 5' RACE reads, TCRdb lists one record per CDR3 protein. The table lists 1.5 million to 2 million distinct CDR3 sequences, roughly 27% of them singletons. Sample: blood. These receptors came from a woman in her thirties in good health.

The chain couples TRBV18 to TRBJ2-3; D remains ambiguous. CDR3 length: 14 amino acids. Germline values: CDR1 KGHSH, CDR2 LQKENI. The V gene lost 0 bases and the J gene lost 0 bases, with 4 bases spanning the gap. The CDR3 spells CASSPPLSTDTQYF. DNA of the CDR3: TGTGCCAGCTCACCACCTCTGAGCACAGATACGCAGTATTTT.

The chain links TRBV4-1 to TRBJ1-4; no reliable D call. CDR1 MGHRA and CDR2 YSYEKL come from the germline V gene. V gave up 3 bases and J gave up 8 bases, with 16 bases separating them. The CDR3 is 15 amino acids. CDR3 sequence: CASSHWEGREEKLFF. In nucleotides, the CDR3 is TGCGCCAGCAGCCACTGGGAAGGGAGAGAGGAAAAACTGTTTTTT.

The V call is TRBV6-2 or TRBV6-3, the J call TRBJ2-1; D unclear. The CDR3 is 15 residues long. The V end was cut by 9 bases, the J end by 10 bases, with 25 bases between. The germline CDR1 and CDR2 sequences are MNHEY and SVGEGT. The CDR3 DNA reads TGTGCCAGTGAGGAGACCACGATTGGGTCGAACGAGCAGTTCTTC. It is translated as CASEETTIGSNEQFF.

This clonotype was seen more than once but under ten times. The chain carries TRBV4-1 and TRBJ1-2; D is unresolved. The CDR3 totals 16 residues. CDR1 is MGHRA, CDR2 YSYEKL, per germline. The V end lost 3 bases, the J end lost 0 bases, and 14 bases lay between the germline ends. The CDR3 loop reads CASSQLSLIANYGYTF. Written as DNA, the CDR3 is TGCGCCAGCAGCCAGTTAAGTTTGATAGCTAACTATGGCTACACCTTC.

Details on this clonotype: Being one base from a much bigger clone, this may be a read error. CDR3 DNA sequence: TGCGCCAGCAGCCAAGAGGCGGGAGGAGGGTATGGCTACACCTTC. Protein sequence: CASSQEAGGGYGYTF. J is TRBJ1-2 and V is TRBV4-1; D not certain. The V and J ends lost 0 bases and 5 bases respectively, with 13 bases between them. Germline-derived CDR1 and CDR2 are MGHRA and YSYEKL. This CDR3 contains 15 residues.

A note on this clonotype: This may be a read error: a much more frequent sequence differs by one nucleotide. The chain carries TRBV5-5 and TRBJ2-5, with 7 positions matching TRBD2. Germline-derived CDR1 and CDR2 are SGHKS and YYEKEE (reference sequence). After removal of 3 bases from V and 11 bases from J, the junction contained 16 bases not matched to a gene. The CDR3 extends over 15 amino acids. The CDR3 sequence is CASSSTGTGLYGQYF. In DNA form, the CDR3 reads TGTGCCAGCAGCTCCACCGGGACGGGACTATACGGGCAGTACTTC.

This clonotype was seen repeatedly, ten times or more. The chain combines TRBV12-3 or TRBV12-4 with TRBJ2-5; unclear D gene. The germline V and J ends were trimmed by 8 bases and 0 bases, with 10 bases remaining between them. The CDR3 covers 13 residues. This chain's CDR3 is CASLVNNQETQYF. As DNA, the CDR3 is TGTGCCAGCTTGGTAAACAACCAAGAGACCCAGTACTTC.

CDR3: CASSQRTSGLGNEQFF. In nucleotides, the CDR3 is TGTGCCAGCAGTCAGAGGACTAGCGGGCTGGGTAATGAGCAGTTCTTC. V and J are TRBV12-3 or TRBV12-4 and TRBJ2-1; 11 nucleotides align to TRBD2. This CDR3 spans 16 amino acids. V was pared by 5 bases and J by 7 bases, with 10 bases of the junction left unmatched.

The CDR3 region is CASSSKGAPGYTF. In nucleotides, the CDR3 is TGTGCCAGCAGTTCGAAGGGGGCGCCCGGCTACACCTTC. This chain links TRBV6-5 with TRBJ1-2; 7 bases line up with TRBD1. This CDR3 has 13 amino acids. V shed 4 bases, J shed 8 bases, and the junction held 7 bases outside the gene matches. Germline-derived CDR1 and CDR2 are MNHEY and SVGAGI.

CDR3 in DNA: TGTGCCATCAGTGAGTTCCCGGGACAGTCGAACACTGAAGCTTTCTTT. This codes for CAISEFPGQSNTEAFF. The V gene is TRBV10-3, the J gene TRBJ1-1; 7 bases agree with TRBD1. CDR1 is ENHRY, CDR2 SYGVKD, per germline. The CDR3 is 16 residues long. V trimming: 1 base; J trimming: 1 base; junction bases outside the gene matches: 6.

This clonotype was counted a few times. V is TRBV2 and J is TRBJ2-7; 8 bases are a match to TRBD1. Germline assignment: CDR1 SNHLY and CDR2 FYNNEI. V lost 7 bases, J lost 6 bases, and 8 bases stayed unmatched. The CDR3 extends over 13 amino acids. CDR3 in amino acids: CASTGQGVGEQYF. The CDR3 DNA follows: TGTGCCAGCACCGGACAGGGAGTAGGCGAGCAGTACTTC.

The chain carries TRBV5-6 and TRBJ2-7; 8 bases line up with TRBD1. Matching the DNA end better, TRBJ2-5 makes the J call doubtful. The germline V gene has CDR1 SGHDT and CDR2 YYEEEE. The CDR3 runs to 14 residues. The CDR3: CASGQDREVETQYF. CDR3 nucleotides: TGTGCCAGCGGCCAGGACAGGGAGGTCGAGACCCAGTACTTC.